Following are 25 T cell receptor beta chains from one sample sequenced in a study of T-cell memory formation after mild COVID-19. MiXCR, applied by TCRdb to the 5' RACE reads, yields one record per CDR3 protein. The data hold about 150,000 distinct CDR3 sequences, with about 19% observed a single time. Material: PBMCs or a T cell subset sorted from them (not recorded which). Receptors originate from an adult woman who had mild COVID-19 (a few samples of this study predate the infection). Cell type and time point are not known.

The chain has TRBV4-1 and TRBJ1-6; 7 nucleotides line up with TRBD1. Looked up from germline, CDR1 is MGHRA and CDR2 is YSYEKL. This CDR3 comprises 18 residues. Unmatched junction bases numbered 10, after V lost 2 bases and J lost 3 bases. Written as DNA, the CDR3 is TGCGCCAGCAGCCAAACAAGGACCGGGACAGACTATAATTCACCCCTCCACTTT. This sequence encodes CASSQTRTGTDYNSPLHF.

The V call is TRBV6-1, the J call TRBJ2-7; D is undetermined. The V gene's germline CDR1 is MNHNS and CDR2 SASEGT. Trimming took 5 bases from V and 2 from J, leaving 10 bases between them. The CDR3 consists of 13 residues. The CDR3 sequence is CASSWPLAYEQYF. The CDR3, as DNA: TGTGCCAGCAGTTGGCCGCTGGCCTACGAGCAGTACTTC.

CDR3 sequence reads: CASSPSGGSSPSTDTQYF. In DNA, the CDR3 is TGTGCCAGCAGTCCAAGCGGGGGGAGTTCACCTAGCACAGATACGCAGTATTTT. The gene calls are TRBV7-8 and TRBJ2-3, with 9 nucleotides matching TRBD2. In germline, CDR1 is SGHVS, CDR2 FQNEAQ. The CDR3 runs to 18 residues. With V trimmed by 6 bases and J by 0 bases, 13 bases remained unmatched.

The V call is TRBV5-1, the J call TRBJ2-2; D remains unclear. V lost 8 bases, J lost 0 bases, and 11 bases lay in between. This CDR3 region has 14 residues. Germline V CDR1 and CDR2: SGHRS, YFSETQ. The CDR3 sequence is CASIRDANTGELFF. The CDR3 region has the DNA TGCGCCAGTATCAGAGACGCGAACACCGGGGAGCTGTTTTTT.

The CDR3: CASSLGLAGFNEQFF. The CDR3 coding sequence is TGTGCCAGCAGTTTAGGACTAGCGGGCTTCAATGAGCAGTTCTTC. The chain couples TRBV5-5 to TRBJ2-1, with 11 bases aligning to TRBD2. Germline V lookup: CDR1 SGHKS, CDR2 YYEKEE (reference sequence). V dropped 5 bases and J dropped 6; count of bases not matched to a gene: 7. The CDR3 runs 15 residues.

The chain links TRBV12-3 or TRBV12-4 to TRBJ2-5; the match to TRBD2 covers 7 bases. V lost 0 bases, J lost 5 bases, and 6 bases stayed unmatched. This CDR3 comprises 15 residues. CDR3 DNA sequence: TGTGCCAGCAGTTTAGCGGGAGGGCCTGGGGAGACCCAGTACTTC. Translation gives CASSLAGGPGETQYF.

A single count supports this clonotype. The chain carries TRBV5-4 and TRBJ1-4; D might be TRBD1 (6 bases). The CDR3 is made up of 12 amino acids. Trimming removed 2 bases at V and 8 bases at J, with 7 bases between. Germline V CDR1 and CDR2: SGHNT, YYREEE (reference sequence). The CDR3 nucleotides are TGTGCCAGCAGCTTTCAGGGGGAAAAACTGTTTTTT. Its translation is CASSFQGEKLFF.

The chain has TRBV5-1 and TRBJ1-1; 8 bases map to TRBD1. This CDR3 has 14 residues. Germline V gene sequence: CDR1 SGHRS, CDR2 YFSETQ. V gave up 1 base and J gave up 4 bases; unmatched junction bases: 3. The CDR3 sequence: CASSLRTGSTEAFF. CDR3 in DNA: TGCGCCAGCAGCTTGCGGACAGGGAGCACTGAAGCTTTCTTT.

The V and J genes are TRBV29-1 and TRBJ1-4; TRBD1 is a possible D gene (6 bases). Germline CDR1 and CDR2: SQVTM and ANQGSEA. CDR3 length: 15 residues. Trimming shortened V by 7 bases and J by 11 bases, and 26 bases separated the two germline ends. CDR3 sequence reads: CSATVGGAGSGKLFF. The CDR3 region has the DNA TGCAGCGCCACCGTTGGGGGGGCCGGTTCGGGGAAACTGTTTTTT.

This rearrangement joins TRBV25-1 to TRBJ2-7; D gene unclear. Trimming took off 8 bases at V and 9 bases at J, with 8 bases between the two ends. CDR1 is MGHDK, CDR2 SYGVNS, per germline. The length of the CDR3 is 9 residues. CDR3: CASPEVQYF. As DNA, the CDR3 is TGTGCCAGCCCAGAGGTGCAGTACTTC.

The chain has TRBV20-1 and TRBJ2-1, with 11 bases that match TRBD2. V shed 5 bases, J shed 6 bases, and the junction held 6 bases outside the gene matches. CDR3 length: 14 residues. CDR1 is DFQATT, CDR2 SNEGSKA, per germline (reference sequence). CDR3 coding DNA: TGCAGTGCTGTTTCCGGGACTAGCGGCAATGAGCAGTTCTTC. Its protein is CSAVSGTSGNEQFF.

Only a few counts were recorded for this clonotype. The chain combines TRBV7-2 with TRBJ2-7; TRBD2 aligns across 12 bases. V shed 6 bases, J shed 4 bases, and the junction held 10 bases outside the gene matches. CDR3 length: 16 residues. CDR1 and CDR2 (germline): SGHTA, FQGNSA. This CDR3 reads CASSPPGGLAGYEQYF. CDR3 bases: TGTGCCAGCAGTCCCCCCGGAGGACTAGCGGGATACGAGCAGTACTTC.

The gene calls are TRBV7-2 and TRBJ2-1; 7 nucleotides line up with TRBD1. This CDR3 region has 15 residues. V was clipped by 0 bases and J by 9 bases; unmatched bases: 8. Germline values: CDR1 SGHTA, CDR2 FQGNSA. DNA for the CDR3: TGTGCCAGCAGCTTAGCCGCCGGGACAGTGGGTGAGCAGTTCTTC. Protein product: CASSLAAGTVGEQFF.

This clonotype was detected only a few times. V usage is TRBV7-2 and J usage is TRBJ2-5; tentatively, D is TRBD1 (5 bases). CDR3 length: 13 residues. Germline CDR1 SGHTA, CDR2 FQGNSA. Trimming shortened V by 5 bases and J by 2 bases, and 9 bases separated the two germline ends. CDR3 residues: CASSRTFQETQYF. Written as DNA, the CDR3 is TGTGCCAGCAGCAGGACATTTCAAGAGACCCAGTACTTC. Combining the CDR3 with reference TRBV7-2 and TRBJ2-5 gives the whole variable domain GAGVSQSPSNKVTEKGKDVELRCDPISGHTALYWYRQSLGQGLEFLIYFQGNSAPDKSGLPSDRFSAERTGGSVSTLTIQRTQQEDSAVYLCASSRTFQETQYFGPGTRLLVL.

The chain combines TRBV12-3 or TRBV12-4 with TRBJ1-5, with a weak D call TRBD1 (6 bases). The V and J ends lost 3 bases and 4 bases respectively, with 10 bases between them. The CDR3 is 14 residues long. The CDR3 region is CASSFRRGNQPQHF. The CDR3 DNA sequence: TGTGCCAGCAGTTTTAGGAGGGGGAATCAGCCCCAGCATTTT.

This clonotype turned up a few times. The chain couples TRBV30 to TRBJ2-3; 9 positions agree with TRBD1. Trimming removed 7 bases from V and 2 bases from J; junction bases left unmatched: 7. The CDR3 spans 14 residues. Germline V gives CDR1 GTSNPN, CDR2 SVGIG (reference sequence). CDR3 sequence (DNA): TGTGCCTTGACTAGGACAGGGGCCACAGATACGCAGTATTTT. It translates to CALTRTGATDTQYF. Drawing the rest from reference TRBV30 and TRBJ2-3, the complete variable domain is SQTIHQWPATLVQPVGSPLSLECTVEGTSNPNLYWYRQAAGRGLQLLFYSVGIGQISSEVPQNLSASRPQDRQFILSSKKLLLSDSGFYLCALTRTGATDTQYFGPGTRLTVL.

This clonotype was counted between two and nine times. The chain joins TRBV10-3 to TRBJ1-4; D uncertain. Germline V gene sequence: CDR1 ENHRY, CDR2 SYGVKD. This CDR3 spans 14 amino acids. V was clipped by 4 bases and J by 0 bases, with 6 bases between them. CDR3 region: CAISADATNEKLFF. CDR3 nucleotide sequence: TGTGCCATCAGTGCGGATGCAACTAATGAAAAACTGTTTTTT.

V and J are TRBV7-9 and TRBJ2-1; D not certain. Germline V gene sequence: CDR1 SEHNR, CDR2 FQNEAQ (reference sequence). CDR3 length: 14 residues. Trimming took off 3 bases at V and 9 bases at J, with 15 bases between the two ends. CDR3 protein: CASSLMSGRAEQFF. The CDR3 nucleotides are TGTGCCAGCAGCTTGATGTCTGGTAGGGCTGAGCAGTTCTTC.

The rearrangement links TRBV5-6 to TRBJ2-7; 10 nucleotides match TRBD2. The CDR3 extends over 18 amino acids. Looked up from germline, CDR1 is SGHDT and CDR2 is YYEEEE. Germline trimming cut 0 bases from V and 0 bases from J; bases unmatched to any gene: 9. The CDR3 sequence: CASSLGSSGRGRSYEQYF. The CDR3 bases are TGTGCCAGCAGCTTGGGTTCTAGCGGGAGAGGGCGCTCCTACGAGCAGTACTTC.

This CDR3 reads CASSHKQGNTEAFF. The CDR3 nucleotides read TGCGCCAGCAGCCATAAACAGGGGAACACTGAAGCTTTCTTT. The rearrangement uses TRBV4-1 and TRBJ1-1; D perhaps matches TRBD1 (6 bases). Trimming removed 3 bases from V and 1 base from J, with 9 bases in between. From germline, CDR1 is MGHRA and CDR2 YSYEKL. This CDR3 comprises 14 residues.

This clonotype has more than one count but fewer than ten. In DNA, the CDR3 is TGTGCCAGCAGTTTTTTGAGGGGGTCGGGCACCGGGGAGCTGTTTTTT. This codes for CASSFLRGSGTGELFF. The rearrangement uses TRBV12-3 or TRBV12-4 and TRBJ2-2, with D perhaps matching TRBD1 (6 bases). V lost 3 bases and J 4 bases, leaving 15 bases between the germline ends. The CDR3 consists of 16 residues.

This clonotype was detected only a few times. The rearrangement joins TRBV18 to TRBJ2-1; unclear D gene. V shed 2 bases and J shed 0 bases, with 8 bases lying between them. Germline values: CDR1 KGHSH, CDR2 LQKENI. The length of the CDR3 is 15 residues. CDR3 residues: CASSPGLSSYNEQFF. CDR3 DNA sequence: TGTGCCAGCTCACCAGGCTTAAGCTCCTACAATGAGCAGTTCTTC.

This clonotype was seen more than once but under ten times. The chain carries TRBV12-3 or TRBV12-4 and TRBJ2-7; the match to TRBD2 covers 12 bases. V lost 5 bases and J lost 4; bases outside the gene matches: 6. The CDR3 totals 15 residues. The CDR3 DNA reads TGTGCCAGCAGTCCAAGCGGACTAGCGGGGTACGAGCAGTACTTC. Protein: CASSPSGLAGYEQYF.

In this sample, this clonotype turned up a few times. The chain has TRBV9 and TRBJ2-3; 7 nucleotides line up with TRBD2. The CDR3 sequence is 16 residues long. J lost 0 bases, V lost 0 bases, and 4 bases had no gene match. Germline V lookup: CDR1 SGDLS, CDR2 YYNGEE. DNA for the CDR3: TGTGCCAGCAGCGTAGGTCTAGCGGATAGCACAGATACGCAGTATTTT. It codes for CASSVGLADSTDTQYF.

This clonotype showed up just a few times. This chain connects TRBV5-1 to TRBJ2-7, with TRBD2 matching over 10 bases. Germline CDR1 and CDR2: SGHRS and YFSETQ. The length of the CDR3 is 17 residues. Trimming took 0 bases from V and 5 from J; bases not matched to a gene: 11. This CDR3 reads CASSLAIFQRGGDEQYF. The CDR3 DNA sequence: TGCGCCAGCAGCTTGGCCATCTTCCAGCGGGGGGGAGACGAGCAGTACTTC.